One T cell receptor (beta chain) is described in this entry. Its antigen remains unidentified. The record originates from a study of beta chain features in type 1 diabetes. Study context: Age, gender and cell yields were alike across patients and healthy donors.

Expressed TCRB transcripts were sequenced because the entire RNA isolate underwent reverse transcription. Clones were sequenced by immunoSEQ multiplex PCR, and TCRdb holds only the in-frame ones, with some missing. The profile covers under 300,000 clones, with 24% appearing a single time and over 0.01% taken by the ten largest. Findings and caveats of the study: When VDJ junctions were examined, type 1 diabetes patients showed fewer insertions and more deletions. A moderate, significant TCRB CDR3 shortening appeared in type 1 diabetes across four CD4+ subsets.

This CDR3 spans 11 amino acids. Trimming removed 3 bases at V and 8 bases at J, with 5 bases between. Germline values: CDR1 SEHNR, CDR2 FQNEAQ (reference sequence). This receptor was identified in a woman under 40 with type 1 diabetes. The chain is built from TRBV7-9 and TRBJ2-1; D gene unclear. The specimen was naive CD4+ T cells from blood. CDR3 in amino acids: CASSFFDEQFF. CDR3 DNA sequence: TGTGCCAGCAGCTTCTTCGATGAGCAGTTCTTC.